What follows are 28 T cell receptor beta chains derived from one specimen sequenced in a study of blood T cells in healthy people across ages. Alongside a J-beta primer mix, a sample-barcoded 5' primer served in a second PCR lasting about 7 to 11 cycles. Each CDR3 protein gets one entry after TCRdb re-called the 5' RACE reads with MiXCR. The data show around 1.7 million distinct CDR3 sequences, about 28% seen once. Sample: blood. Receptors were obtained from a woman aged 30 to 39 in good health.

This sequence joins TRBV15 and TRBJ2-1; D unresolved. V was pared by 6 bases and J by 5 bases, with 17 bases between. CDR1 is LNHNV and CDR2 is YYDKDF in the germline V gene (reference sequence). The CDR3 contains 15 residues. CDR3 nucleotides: TGTGCCACCAGGAACGGCCTCCAGGCCAACAATGAGCAGTTCTTC. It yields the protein CATRNGLQANNEQFF.

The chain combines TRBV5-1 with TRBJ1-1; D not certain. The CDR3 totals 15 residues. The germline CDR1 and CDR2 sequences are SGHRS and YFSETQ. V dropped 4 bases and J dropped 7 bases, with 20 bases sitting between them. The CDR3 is CASSLIQVEWGEAFF. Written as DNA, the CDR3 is TGCGCCAGCAGCCTAATTCAGGTGGAGTGGGGTGAAGCTTTCTTT. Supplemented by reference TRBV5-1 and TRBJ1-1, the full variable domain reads KAGVTQTPRYLIKTRGQQVTLSCSPISGHRSVSWYQQTPGQGLQFLFEYFSETQRNKGNFPGRFSGRQFSNSRSEMNVSTLELGDSALYLCASSLIQVEWGEAFFGQGTRLTVV.

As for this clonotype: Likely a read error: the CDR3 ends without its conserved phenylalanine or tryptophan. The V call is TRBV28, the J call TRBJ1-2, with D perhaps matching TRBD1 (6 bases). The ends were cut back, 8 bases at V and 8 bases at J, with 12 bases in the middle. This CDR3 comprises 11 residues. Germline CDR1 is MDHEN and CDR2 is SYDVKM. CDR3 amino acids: CASGTGFGYTC. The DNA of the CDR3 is TGTGCCAGCGGCACAGGGTTCGGCTACACCTGC.

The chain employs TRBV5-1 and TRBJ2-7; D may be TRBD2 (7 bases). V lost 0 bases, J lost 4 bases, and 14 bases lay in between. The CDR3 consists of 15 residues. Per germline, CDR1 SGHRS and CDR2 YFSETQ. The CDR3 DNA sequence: TGCGCCAGCAGCTTGGATTATGGGGGGGCTTACGAGCAGTACTTC. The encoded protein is CASSLDYGGAYEQYF.

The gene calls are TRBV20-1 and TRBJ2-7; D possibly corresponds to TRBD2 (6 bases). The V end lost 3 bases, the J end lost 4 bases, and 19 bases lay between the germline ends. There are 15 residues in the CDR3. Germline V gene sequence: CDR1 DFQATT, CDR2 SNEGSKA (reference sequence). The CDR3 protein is CSARAWDFRSYEQYF. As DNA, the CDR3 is TGCAGTGCTAGGGCTTGGGACTTTCGATCTTACGAGCAGTACTTC.

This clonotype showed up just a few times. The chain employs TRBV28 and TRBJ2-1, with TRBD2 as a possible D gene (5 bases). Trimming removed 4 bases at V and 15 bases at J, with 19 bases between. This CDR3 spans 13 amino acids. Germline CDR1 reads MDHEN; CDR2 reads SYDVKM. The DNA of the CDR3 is TGTGCCAGCAGTTACCCGGACGGCTCGGGGTGGTTCTTC. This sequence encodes CASSYPDGSGWFF.

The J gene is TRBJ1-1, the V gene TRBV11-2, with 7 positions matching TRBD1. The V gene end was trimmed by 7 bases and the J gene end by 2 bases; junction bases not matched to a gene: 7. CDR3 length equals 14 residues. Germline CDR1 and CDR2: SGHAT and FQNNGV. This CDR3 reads CASNEGAFNTEAFF. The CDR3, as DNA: TGTGCCAGCAACGAGGGGGCTTTTAACACTGAAGCTTTCTTT.

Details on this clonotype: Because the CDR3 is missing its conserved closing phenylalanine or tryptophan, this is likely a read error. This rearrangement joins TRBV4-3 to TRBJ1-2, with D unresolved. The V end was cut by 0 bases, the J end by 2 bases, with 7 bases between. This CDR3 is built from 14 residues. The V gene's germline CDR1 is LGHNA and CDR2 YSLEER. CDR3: CASSQEGGNYGYTY. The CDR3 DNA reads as TGCGCCAGCAGCCAAGAAGGCGGGAACTATGGCTACACCTAC.

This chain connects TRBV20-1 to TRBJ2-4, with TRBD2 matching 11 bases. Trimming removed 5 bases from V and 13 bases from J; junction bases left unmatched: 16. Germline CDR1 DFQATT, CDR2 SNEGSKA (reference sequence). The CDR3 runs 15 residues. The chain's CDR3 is CSALTSGVSYNEQYF. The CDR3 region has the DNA TGCAGTGCTCTGACTAGCGGGGTCTCCTACAATGAGCAGTACTTC.

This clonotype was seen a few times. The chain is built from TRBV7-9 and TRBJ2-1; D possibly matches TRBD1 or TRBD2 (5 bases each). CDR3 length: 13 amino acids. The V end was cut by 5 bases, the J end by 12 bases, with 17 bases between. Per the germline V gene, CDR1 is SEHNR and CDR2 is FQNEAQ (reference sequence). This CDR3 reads CASSTSSPGRQFF. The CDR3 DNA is TGTGCCAGCAGCACCTCCTCCCCGGGACGGCAGTTCTTC. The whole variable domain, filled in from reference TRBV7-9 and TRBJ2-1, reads DTGVSQNPRHKITKRGQNVTFRCDPISEHNRLYWYRQTLGQGPEFLTYFQNEAQLEKSRLLSDRFSAERPKGSFSTLEIQRTEQGDSAMYLCASSTSSPGRQFFGPGTRLTVL.

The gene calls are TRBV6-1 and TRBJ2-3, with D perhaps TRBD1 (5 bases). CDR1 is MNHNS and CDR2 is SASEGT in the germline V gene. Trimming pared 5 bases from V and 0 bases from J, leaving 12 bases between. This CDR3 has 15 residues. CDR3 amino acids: CASSKQASSTDTQYF. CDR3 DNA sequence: TGTGCCAGCAGTAAACAGGCTTCTAGCACAGATACGCAGTATTTT.

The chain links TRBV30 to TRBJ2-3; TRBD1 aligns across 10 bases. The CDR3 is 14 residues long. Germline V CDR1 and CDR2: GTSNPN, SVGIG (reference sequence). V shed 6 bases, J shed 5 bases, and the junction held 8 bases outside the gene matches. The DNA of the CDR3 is TGTGCCTGCGACAGGGGGCCGGTCGGAGATACGCAGTATTTT. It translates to CACDRGPVGDTQYF.

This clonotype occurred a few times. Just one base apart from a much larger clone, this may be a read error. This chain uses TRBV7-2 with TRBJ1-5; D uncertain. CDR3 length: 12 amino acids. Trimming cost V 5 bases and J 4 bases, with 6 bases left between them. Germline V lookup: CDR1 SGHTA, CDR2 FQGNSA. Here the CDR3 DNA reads TGTGCCAGCAGCCAGGCGAATCAGCCCCAGCATTTT. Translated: CASSQANQPQHF.

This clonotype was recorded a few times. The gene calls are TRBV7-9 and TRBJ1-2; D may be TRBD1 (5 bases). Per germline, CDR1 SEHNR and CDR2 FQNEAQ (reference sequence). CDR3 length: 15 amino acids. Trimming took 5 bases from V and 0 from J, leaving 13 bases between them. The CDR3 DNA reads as TGTGCCAGCAGCACGCAACAGGTGTCTAACTATGGCTACACCTTC. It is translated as CASSTQQVSNYGYTF.

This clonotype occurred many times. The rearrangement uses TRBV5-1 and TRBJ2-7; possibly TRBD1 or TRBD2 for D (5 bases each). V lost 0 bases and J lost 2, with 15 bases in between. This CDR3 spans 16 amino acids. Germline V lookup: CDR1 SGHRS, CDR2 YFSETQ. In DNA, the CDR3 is TGCGCCAGCAGCTTGGGGGGTCGAGGGACCGCCTACGAGCAGTACTTC. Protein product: CASSLGGRGTAYEQYF.

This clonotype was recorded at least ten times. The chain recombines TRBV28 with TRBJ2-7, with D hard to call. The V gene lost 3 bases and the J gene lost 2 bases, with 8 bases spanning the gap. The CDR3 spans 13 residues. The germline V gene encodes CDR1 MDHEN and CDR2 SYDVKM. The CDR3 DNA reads TGTGCCAGCAGTTTGGTTCAGGCCTACGAGCAGTACTTC. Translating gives CASSLVQAYEQYF.

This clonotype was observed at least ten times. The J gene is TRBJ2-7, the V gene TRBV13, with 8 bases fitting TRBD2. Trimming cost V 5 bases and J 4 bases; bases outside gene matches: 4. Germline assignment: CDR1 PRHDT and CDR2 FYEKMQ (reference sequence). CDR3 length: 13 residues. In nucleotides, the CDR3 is TGTGCCAGCAGCCGCGGGGGGAGGTACGAGCAGTACTTC. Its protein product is CASSRGGRYEQYF.

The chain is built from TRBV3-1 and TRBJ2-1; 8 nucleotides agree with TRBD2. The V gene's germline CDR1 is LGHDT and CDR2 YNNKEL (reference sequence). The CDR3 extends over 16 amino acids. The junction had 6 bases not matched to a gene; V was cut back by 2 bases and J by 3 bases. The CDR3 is CASSQFYSGDYNEQFF. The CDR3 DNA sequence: TGTGCCAGCAGCCAATTTTATAGCGGGGACTACAATGAGCAGTTCTTC.

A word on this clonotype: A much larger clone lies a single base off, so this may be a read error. The chain's CDR3 is CACSLNRDRGYEQYF. In DNA, the CDR3 is TGTGCCTGCAGCCTAAACCGGGACAGGGGCTACGAGCAGTACTTC. V gene TRBV28 combines with J gene TRBJ2-5; 10 positions match TRBD1. The end of the DNA aligns better with TRBJ2-7, so the J call may be wrong. Germline CDR1 and CDR2: MDHEN and SYDVKM. This CDR3 contains 15 residues.

The CDR3 DNA reads as TGCGCCAGCAGCCACCCGGGAGCCAACACAGATACGCAGTATTTT. It encodes CASSHPGANTDTQYF. V and J are TRBV4-1 and TRBJ2-3, with D maybe TRBD2 (6 bases). Germline values: CDR1 MGHRA, CDR2 YSYEKL. Deletions cut 3 bases from V and 2 bases from J, with 12 bases between. CDR3 length: 15 residues.

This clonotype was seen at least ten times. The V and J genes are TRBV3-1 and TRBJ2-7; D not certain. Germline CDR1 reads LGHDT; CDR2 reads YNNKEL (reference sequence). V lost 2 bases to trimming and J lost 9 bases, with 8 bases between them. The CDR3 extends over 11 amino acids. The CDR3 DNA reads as TGTGCCAGCAGCCAACTGGGCGGGCAGTACTTC. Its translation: CASSQLGGQYF.

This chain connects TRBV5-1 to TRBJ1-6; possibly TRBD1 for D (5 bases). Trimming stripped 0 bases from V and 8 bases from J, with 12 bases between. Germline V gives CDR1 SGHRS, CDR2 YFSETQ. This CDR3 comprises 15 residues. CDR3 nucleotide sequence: TGCGCCAGCAGCTTGGCCGGGGCGATAGATTCACCCCTCCACTTT. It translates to CASSLAGAIDSPLHF. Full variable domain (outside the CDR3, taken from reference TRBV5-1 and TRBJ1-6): KAGVTQTPRYLIKTRGQQVTLSCSPISGHRSVSWYQQTPGQGLQFLFEYFSETQRNKGNFPGRFSGRQFSNSRSEMNVSTLELGDSALYLCASSLAGAIDSPLHFGNGTRLTVT.

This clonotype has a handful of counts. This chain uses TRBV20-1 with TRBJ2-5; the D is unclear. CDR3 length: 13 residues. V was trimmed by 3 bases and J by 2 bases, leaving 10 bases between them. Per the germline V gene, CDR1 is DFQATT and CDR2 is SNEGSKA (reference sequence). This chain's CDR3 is CSARWPYQETQYF. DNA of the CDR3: TGCAGTGCTAGGTGGCCATATCAAGAGACCCAGTACTTC.

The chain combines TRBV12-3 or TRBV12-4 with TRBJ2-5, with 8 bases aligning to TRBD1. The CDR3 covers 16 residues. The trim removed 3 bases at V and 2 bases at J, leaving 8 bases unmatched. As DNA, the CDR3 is TGTGCCAGCAGTTTTGGCCACGGACAGGGACAAGAGACCCAGTACTTC. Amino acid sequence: CASSFGHGQGQETQYF.

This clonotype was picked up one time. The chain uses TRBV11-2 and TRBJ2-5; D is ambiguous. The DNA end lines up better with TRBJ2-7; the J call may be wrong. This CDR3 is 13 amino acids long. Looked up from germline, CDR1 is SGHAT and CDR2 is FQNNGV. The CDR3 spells CASSPGVLYEQYF. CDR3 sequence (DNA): TGTGCCAGCTCCCCAGGTGTCCTTTACGAGCAGTACTTC.

CDR3: CSASPGGMQFF. CDR3 in DNA: TGCAGTGCAAGTCCAGGGGGGATGCAGTTCTTC. This sequence joins TRBV20-1 and TRBJ2-1; possibly TRBD1 for D (7 bases). This CDR3 has 11 residues. The germline V and J ends were trimmed by 6 bases and 12 bases, with 15 bases remaining between them. Germline CDR1 is DFQATT and CDR2 is SNEGSKA (reference sequence).

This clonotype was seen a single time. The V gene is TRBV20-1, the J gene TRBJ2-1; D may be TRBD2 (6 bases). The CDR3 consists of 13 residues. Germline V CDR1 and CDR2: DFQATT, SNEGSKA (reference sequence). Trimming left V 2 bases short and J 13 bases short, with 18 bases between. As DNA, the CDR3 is TGCAGTGCTAGAACGGTAGCGGATCGGGCTCAGTTCTTC. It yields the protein CSARTVADRAQFF.

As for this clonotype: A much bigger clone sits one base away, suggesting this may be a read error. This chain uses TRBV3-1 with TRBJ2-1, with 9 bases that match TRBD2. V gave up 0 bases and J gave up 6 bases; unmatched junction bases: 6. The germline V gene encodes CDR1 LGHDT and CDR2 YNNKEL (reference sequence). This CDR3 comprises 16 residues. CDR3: CASSQERAGGCNEQFF. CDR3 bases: TGTGCCAGCAGCCAAGAACGAGCGGGGGGCTGCAATGAGCAGTTCTTC.